This entry concerns a single T cell receptor (beta chain). Its antigen is undetermined. TCRdb re-called the 5' RACE reads, yielding one record per CDR3 amino acid sequence without DNA. Its table records over 150,000 distinct CDR3 sequences. This CDR3 is built from 14 residues. CDR1 is SGHKS and CDR2 is YYEKEE in the germline V gene (reference sequence). The entry originates in a study of T cells expressing NK-cell markers. Study summary: Seven donors tested HCMV-seropositive and one tested seronegative among the eight sequenced. Study outcomes and limitations: In roughly 6 donors, dominant CD3+CD56+NKG2C+ clones formed roughly 1.0-8% of CD8+ cells.

The origin of this receptor is a man between 18 and 69 years old in good health. The sample taken for sequencing was blood T cells: a sorted CD56 or NKG2C T cell subset, CD4+ or CD8+ T cells, or bulk PBMC T cells (not recorded which). This chain connects TRBV5-5 to TRBJ2-7; TCRdb picks TRBD1, but there is no DNA to check that call. CDR3 in amino acids: CASSLGPSPREQYF.